These 2 T cell receptor beta chains were sequenced from one sample in a study of T cell responses to AZD1222 COVID-19 vaccine. The assay was immunoSEQ multiplex PCR, and TCRdb's table has in-frame clones only and misses some. The profile shows 45,000 to 55,000 clones, approximately 79% of them singletons. The material sequenced was peripheral blood, taken on day 0 of MenACWY control vaccination. The receptor set was obtained from an adult in good health.

This clone was recorded at least ten times. This chain links TRBV29-1 with TRBJ1-1; TRBD1 is a possible D gene (6 bases). This CDR3 region has 13 residues. The V gene lost 6 bases and the J gene lost 5 bases, with 16 bases spanning the gap. Germline values: CDR1 SQVTM, CDR2 ANQGSEA. CDR3 region: CSVGSGTRTEAFF. The CDR3 DNA reads TGCAGCGTAGGCTCCGGGACACGGACTGAAGCTTTCTTT.

CDR3 residues: CASSESTSGGVYNEQFF. In DNA, the CDR3 is TGTGCCAGCAGTGAATCGACTAGCGGGGGAGTCTACAATGAGCAGTTCTTC. The V gene is TRBV25-1, the J gene TRBJ2-1; 12 bases line up with TRBD2. Germline V gene data show CDR1 as MGHDK and CDR2 as SYGVNS. V shed 1 base and J 3 bases; nucleotides not matched to a gene: 4. The CDR3 is 17 residues long. The full variable domain, in which reference TRBV25-1 and TRBJ2-1 provide the parts outside the CDR3, is EADIYQTPRYLVIGTGKKITLECSQTMGHDKMYWYQQDPGMELHLIHYSYGVNSTEKGDLSSESTVSRIRTEHFPLTLESARPSHTSQYLCASSESTSGGVYNEQFFGPGTRLTVL.